A selection of T cell receptor beta chains follows, all from one sample in a study of blood T cell repertoires in COVID-19. Here immunoSEQ multiplex PCR was the method, and the copy in TCRdb shows in-frame clones only, minus some. The profile shows around 160,000 clones, around 81% of them singletons. Sequenced input: peripheral blood. All receptors derive from a man in his sixties with active or convalescent COVID-19. Both conserved end residues are part of each CDR3. The D gene is left open where the match is weak. Clone size, where shown, is once, few, many, or a class for clones that have expanded.

>TRBJ1-2|TRBD1|NA|TRBV24-1
CATSDPPIWDREDGYTF
TGTGCCACCAGTGATCCCCCCATCTGGGACAGGGAAGATGGCTACACCTTC
>TRBJ2-1|NA|NA|TRBV7-2
CASSPGRSGDNEQFF
TGTGCCAGCAGCCCGGGTCGGAGCGGAGACAATGAGCAGTTCTTC
>TRBJ1-5|TRBD1|NA|TRBV5-8
CASSLDGDSRNQPQHF
TGTGCCAGCAGCTTGGACGGGGACAGCCGCAATCAGCCCCAGCATTTT
>TRBJ2-1|TRBD2|NA|TRBV27
CASSLLAEHPEQFF
TGTGCCAGCAGTTTACTAGCGGAGCATCCCGAGCAGTTCTTC
>TRBJ1-2|NA|few|TRBV5-1
CASSLDMVANYGYTF
TGCGCCAGCAGCTTGGATATGGTAGCTAACTATGGCTACACCTTC
>TRBJ2-3|NA|NA|TRBV12-3/TRBV12-4
CASSFPGTDTQYF
TGTGCCAGCAGTTTTCCCGGCACAGATACGCAGTATTTT
>TRBJ2-7|TRBD2|once|TRBV3-1/TRBV3-2
CASSQVGLASEQYF
TGTGCCAGCAGCCAAGTGGGACTAGCATCCGAGCAGTACTTC
>TRBJ2-2|TRBD2|NA|TRBV6-2/TRBV6-3
CASSRDYNTGELFF
TGTGCCAGCAGCCGGGACTACAACACCGGGGAGCTGTTTTTT
>TRBJ1-6|NA|few|TRBV7-9
CASSRDGYSPLHF
TGTGCCAGCAGCAGGGACGGTTATTCACCCCTCCACTTT
>TRBJ2-5|TRBD1|NA|TRBV14
CASSSRQGRPPQYF
TGTGCCAGCAGCTCGAGACAGGGCCGGCCCCCCCAGTACTTC
>TRBJ2-7|TRBD1|NA|TRBV7-9
CASSSTRDRGYEQYF
TGTGCCAGCAGTTCCACCCGGGACAGGGGCTACGAGCAGTACTTC
>TRBJ1-2|NA|NA|TRBV6-6
CASSYSSGANYGYTF
TGTGCCAGCAGTTACTCGAGTGGTGCGAACTATGGCTACACCTTC
>TRBJ2-5|NA|NA|TRBV5-8
CASSPESSTGETQYF
TGTGCCAGCAGCCCGGAGTCCTCAACCGGGGAGACCCAGTACTTC
>TRBJ2-3|TRBD2|NA|TRBV2
CASTRVAGAPDTQYF
TGTGCCAGCACCCGGGTAGCGGGAGCCCCAGATACGCAGTATTTT
>TRBJ1-4|TRBD1|once|TRBV7-9
CASSLDLQGGEEKLFF
TGTGCCAGCAGCTTAGACCTACAGGGGGGAGAGGAAAAACTGTTTTTT
>TRBJ2-2|TRBD2|NA|TRBV7-2
CASSLGTSHGELFF
TGTGCCAGCAGCTTAGGGACTAGCCACGGGGAGCTGTTTTTT